The TCR beta chain under discussion was sequenced for a study of brain metastases from non-small cell lung cancer. As regards this clone: Other DNA sequences in the sample encode the same CDR3.

Here immunoSEQ multiplex PCR was the method, and the copy in TCRdb shows in-frame clones only, minus some. This table has about 2,500 clones, approximately 80% appearing once. Trimming pared 0 bases from V and 2 bases from J, leaving 11 bases between. The CDR3 runs 15 residues. The V gene's germline CDR1 is SGHRS and CDR2 YFSETQ. The source of this sequence is a donor aged 40 or over with non-small cell lung cancer. Sequencing was performed on tumor-adjacent normal tissue. The chain carries TRBV5-1 and TRBJ1-1; D is unresolved. The DNA of the CDR3 is TGCGCCAGCAGCTTGGATGGACGACCAAACACTGAAGCTTTCTTT. It codes for CASSLDGRPNTEAFF.